A single sample gave rise to the 10 T cell receptor beta chains below, sequenced in a study of T cells in Graves' hyperthyroidism and ophthalmopathy. RNA transcripts were the template for amplifying TCR beta CDR3 regions. The TCR CDR3 was amplified in a first-round RT-PCR using the HTBI primer set. TCRdb re-analysed the multiplex PCR reads in MiXCR, keeping a single row per CDR3 protein. This table has around 600,000 distinct CDR3 sequences, approximately 15% appearing once. What was sequenced was blood. The receptors were gathered from a woman younger than 35 with Graves' ophthalmopathy.

This clonotype showed up many times. The chain recombines TRBV28 with TRBJ2-4; D not resolved. The length of the CDR3 is 15 residues. Germline CDR1 MDHEN, CDR2 SYDVKM. Trimming left V 4 bases short and J 0 bases short, with 10 bases between. The CDR3 sequence is CASSYSNLAKNIQYF. In DNA form, the CDR3 reads TGTGCCAGCAGTTACAGTAACCTAGCCAAAAACATTCAGTACTTC. Full variable domain (missing parts from reference TRBV28 and TRBJ2-4): DVKVTQSSRYLVKRTGEKVFLECVQDMDHENMFWYRQDPGLGLRLIYFSYDVKMKEKGDIPEGYSVSREKKERFSLILESASTNQTSMYLCASSYSNLAKNIQYFGAGTRLSVL.

There are many counts of this clonotype. The chain joins TRBV19 to TRBJ1-1; D unclear. The germline V gene has CDR1 LNHDA and CDR2 SQIVND (reference sequence). The CDR3 runs to 13 residues. Trimming took 3 bases from V and 6 from J, leaving 11 bases between them. In nucleotides, the CDR3 is TGTGCCAGTAGTATGATCAAGGCGGCTGAAGCTTTCTTT. Translated: CASSMIKAAEAFF.

This clonotype was picked up many times. V is TRBV20-1 and J is TRBJ2-5, with D maybe TRBD2 (6 bases). V lost 6 bases, J lost 5 bases, and 19 bases lay in between. Germline CDR1 is DFQATT and CDR2 is SNEGSKA (reference sequence). The CDR3 extends over 14 amino acids. The CDR3 DNA reads as TGCAGTGCAACCGAACTAGCACCAACGGAGACCCAGTACTTC. Translation gives CSATELAPTETQYF.

In its sample, this clonotype was seen a few times. The genes are TRBV12-3 or TRBV12-4 and TRBJ2-3; TRBD2 matches 7 bases. The CDR3 consists of 14 residues. V was pared by 5 bases and J by 8 bases, with 10 bases of the junction left unmatched. The CDR3 nucleotides are TGTGCCAGCAGTCGATGGGGCACGGGAGGTACGCAGTATTTT. Residues: CASSRWGTGGTQYF.

In the case of this clonotype: Germline and junction disagree at one end, which may indicate a read error. V usage is TRBV6-9 and J usage is TRBJ1-3, with unresolved D. The CDR3 runs 14 residues. Germline V lookup: CDR1 MNHGY, CDR2 SVAAGI. The CDR3 coding sequence is TGTGCCAGCAGTTACACCAAAAATGGAAGCACCATATATTTT. Amino acids: CASSYTKNGSTIYF.

V gene TRBV30 combines with J gene TRBJ1-3, with D maybe TRBD1 (5 bases). Germline CDR1 is GTSNPN and CDR2 is SVGIG (reference sequence). The CDR3 runs 14 residues. V lost 4 bases and J 0 bases, leaving 10 bases between the germline ends. The CDR3: CAWIMGTSGNTIYF. The CDR3 nucleotides read TGTGCCTGGATAATGGGGACCTCTGGAAACACCATATATTTT.

This clonotype was counted only a few times. The V gene is TRBV7-9, the J gene TRBJ1-1, with 10 bases identical to TRBD1. This CDR3 contains 15 residues. V shed 4 bases and J 1 base; nucleotides not matched to a gene: 3. CDR1 SEHNR and CDR2 FQNEAQ come from the germline V gene (reference sequence). For the CDR3, the DNA is TGTGCCAGCAGCTCCAGGGACAGGGGGAACACTGAAGCTTTCTTT. Translating gives CASSSRDRGNTEAFF.

In its sample, this clonotype was seen a few times. This clone may be a read error of a much larger clone one base away. The V gene is TRBV3-1, the J gene TRBJ2-1; TRBD2 aligns across 10 bases. The V and J ends lost 4 bases and 10 bases, in that order; junction bases with no gene match: 10. The CDR3 length is 15 residues. Germline values: CDR1 LGHDT, CDR2 YNNKEL (reference sequence). The DNA for the CDR3 is TGTGCCAGCAGCCGAGCCGGACTAGCGGTGGACGAGCAGTTCTTC. Its translation is CASSRAGLAVDEQFF.

On this clonotype itself: A read error is possible here, since a much larger clone lies one base away. The chain employs TRBV24-1 and TRBJ2-2; D is possibly TRBD2 (5 bases). There are 16 residues in the CDR3. In germline, CDR1 is KGHDR, CDR2 SFDVKD. The CDR3 DNA is TGTGCCACCAGTGGGAGATACGGACCGATCACCGGGGAGCCGTTTTTT. It specifies CATSGRYGPITGEPFF.

The V gene is TRBV10-3, the J gene TRBJ1-5; TRBD1 is a possible D gene (6 bases). V lost 0 bases, J lost 0 bases, and 15 bases lay in between. The CDR3 runs 18 residues. Germline CDR1 ENHRY, CDR2 SYGVKD. The DNA for the CDR3 is TGTGCCATCAGTGAGTCGATTACAGGGAGTTATAGCAATCAGCCCCAGCATTTT. It specifies CAISESITGSYSNQPQHF.